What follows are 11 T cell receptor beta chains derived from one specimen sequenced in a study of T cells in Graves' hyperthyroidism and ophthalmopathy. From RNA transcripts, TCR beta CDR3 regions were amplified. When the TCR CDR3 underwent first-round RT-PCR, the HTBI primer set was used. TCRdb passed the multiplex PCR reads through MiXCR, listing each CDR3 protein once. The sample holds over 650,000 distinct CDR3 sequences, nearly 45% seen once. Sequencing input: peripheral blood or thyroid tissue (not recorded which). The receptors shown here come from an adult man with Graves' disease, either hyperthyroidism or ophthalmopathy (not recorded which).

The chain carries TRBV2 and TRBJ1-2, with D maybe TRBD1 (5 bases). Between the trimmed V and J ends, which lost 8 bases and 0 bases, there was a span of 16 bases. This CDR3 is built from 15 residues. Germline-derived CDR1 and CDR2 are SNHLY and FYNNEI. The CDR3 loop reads CASQGALHTNYGYTF. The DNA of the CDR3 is TGTGCCAGCCAGGGAGCCCTACATACTAACTATGGCTACACCTTC.

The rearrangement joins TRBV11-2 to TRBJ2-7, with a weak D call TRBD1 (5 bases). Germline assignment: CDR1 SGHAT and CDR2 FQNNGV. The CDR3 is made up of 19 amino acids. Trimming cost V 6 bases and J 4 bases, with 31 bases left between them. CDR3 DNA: TGTGCCAGCAGTGAAGCGAGGTGGCAGGGCGCCTACCCTCCTTACGAGCAGTACTTC. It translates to CASSEARWQGAYPPYEQYF.

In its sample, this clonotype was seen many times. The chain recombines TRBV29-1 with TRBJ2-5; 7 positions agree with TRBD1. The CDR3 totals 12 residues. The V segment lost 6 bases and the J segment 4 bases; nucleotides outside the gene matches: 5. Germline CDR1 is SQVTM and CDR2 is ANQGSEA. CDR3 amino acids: CSVTGSSETQYF. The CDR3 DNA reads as TGCAGCGTGACAGGGTCCTCAGAGACCCAGTACTTC.

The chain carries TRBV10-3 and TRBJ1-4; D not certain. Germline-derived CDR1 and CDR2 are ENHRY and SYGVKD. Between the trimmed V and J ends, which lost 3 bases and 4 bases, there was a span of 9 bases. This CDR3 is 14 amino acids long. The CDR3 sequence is CAISEAVLNEKLFF. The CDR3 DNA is TGTGCCATCAGTGAAGCGGTCCTTAATGAAAAACTGTTTTTT.

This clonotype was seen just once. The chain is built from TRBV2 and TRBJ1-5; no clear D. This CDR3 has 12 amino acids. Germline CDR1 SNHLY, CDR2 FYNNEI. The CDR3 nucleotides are TGTCCCCGCGAGGTGGGCAATCAGCCCCAGCATTTT. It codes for CPREVGNQPQHF.

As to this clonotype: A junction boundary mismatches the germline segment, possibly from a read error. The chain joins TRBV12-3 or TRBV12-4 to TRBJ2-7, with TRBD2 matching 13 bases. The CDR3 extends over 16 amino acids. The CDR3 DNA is TGTGCCAGCAGTGAAAGAGGGACTAGCGGGATCTACGAGCAGTGCTTC. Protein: CASSERGTSGIYEQCF.

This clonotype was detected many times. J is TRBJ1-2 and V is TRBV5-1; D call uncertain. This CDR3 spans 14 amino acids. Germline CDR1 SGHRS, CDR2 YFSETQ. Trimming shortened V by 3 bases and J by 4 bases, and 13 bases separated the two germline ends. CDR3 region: CASSSYSHAYGYTF. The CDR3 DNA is TGCGCCAGCAGCTCCTACAGTCACGCCTATGGCTACACCTTC.

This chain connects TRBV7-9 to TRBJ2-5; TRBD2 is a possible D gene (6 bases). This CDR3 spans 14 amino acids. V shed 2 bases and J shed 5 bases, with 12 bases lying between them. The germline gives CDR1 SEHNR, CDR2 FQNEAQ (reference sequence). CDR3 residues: CASSLLGGYETQYF. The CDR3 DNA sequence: TGTGCCAGCAGCTTATTGGGGGGATACGAGACCCAGTACTTC.

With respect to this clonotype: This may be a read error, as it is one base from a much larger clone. In nucleotides, the CDR3 is TGTGCCAGCAGTTTGGGCAGCGATTCACCCCCCCACTTT. Protein sequence: CASSLGSDSPPHF. The chain joins TRBV12-3 or TRBV12-4 to TRBJ1-6; no definite D call. The CDR3 totals 13 residues.

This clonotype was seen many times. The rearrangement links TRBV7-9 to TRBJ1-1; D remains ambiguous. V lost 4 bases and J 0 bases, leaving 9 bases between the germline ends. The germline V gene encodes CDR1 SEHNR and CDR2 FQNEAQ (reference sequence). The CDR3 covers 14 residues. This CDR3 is CASSSRRVNTEAFF. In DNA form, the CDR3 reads TGTGCCAGCAGCTCGAGACGGGTGAACACTGAAGCTTTCTTT. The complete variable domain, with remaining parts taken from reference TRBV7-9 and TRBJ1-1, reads DTGVSQNPRHKITKRGQNVTFRCDPISEHNRLYWYRQTLGQGPEFLTYFQNEAQLEKSRLLSDRFSAERPKGSFSTLEIQRTEQGDSAMYLCASSSRRVNTEAFFGQGTRLTVV.

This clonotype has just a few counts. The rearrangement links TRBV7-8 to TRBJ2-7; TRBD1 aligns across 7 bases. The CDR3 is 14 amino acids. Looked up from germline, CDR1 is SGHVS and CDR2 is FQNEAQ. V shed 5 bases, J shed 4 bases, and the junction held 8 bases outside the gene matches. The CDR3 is CASSLRDSIYEQYF. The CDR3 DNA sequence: TGTGCCAGCAGCCTGAGGGACAGTATATACGAGCAGTACTTC.